The sequence of this T cell receptor (beta chain) was determined in a study of cytomegalovirus exposure and HLA in healthy donors. On the study more broadly: From about 180 million T cells, an earlier analysis saw 120 million or so unique TCR beta sequences. Study observations and caveats: Indistinguishable V segments, including TRBV6-2 and TRBV6-3, were excluded. In an earlier analysis, about 87% or about 30%: the productive usage of most TCR beta V segments.

The PCR was carried out with 60 Vbeta primers and 13 Jbeta primers. TCRdb's copy holds only in-frame clones and misses some; the assay was immunoSEQ multiplex PCR. Among 100,000 to 150,000 clones listed, 78% were seen once. Trimming pared 5 bases from V and 8 bases from J, leaving 12 bases between. This CDR3 has 11 amino acids. The germline gives CDR1 DFQATT, CDR2 SNEGSKA (reference sequence). This clone was seen only once. No antigen is known for it. This TCR came from a female donor in good health and CMV-seronegative. The V call is TRBV20-1, the J call TRBJ1-2, with a weak D call TRBD1 (6 bases). The sequenced sample consisted of PBMCs. Here the CDR3 DNA reads TGCAGTGCTTACACAGGGTACGGCTACACCTTC. It translates to CSAYTGYGYTF.